The next 3 T cell receptor beta chains were all read from a single sample in a study of cytomegalovirus exposure and HLA in healthy donors. Measured with immunoSEQ multiplex PCR; TCRdb has only the in-frame clones, and not every one. Here the sample spans 200,000 or so clones, approximately 80% being singletons. The sequencing sample was made of PBMCs. The receptors were sampled from a man aged 18-30 years in good health and CMV-seropositive.

The CDR3 nucleotides read TGTGCCAGCAACGTTGTCCCAAGCGGGAGGGGACAAGAGACCCAGTACTTC. As protein: CASNVVPSGRGQETQYF. The chain combines TRBV11-3 with TRBJ2-5; the match to TRBD2 covers 10 bases. The V segment lost 7 bases and the J segment 2 bases; nucleotides outside the gene matches: 13. In germline, CDR1 is SGHNT, CDR2 YENEEA. The CDR3 spans 17 residues.

In this sample, this clone turned up a few times. This chain connects TRBV30 to TRBJ1-1, with TRBD1 matching over 7 bases. The V gene end was trimmed by 3 bases and the J gene end by 5 bases; junction bases not matched to a gene: 3. The CDR3 sequence is 12 residues long. Germline loops: CDR1 GTSNPN, CDR2 SVGIG (reference sequence). The CDR3 sequence is CAWSPGGTEAFF. The CDR3 nucleotides read TGTGCCTGGAGCCCAGGGGGGACTGAAGCTTTCTTT.

In this sample, this clone turned up once. The chain employs TRBV7-2 and TRBJ1-4; the D gene is possibly TRBD1 (5 bases). This CDR3 contains 14 residues. CDR1 SGHTA and CDR2 FQGNSA come from the germline V gene. V was trimmed by 5 bases and J by 5 bases, leaving 12 bases between them. CDR3 nucleotides: TGTGCCAGCAGCCCTCGGGCAGGGAATGAAAAACTGTTTTTT. Translation gives CASSPRAGNEKLFF.